Listed here is a single T cell receptor (beta chain). Germline CDR1 and CDR2: DFQATT and SNEGSKA (reference sequence). The CDR3 contains 15 residues. V lost 5 bases, J lost 0 bases, and 4 bases stayed unmatched. This sample is part of a study of CD8 T cells in Susac syndrome. RNA, at roughly 0.5 to 1 ug, was reverse transcribed with random hexamers. Across 54 Vbeta and 13 Jbeta, TCR beta CDR3 was amplified with immunoSEQ multiplex PCR. Via MiXCR, TCRdb re-called the immunoSEQ multiplex PCR reads, giving one row per CDR3 protein. The sample carries 200,000 to 300,000 distinct CDR3 sequences, around 93% recorded once. The T cells that were sequenced for TCR beta were CD8+ and CD4+ cells from blood. It was treatment-naive patients with stable or active relapsing-remitting disease who made up the multiple sclerosis controls. TEMRA cells were enriched by FACS, and CD4+ and CD8+ T cells were negatively isolated.

This chain uses TRBV20-1 with TRBJ2-5; TRBD2 aligns across 12 bases. This clonotype was obtained from a human donor with multiple sclerosis. Input material: CD4+ T cells from PBMCs. The CDR3 DNA reads TGCAGTGCTTCCGGACTAGCGGGGCACCAAGAGACCCAGTACTTC. This encodes CSASGLAGHQETQYF.